This T cell receptor beta chain came from a study of CD4 T cells in relation to SARS-CoV-2 and coronaviruses. The study's findings and limits: Approximately 65% of donors had memory CD4+ clonotypes crossrecognizing SARS-CoV-2 and common cold coronavirus spike.

The CDR3 runs 13 residues. With 0 bases removed from V and 4 bases from J, the gap between germline ends came to 1 base. CDR1 SGHTA and CDR2 FQGTGA come from the germline V gene. In this sample, this clone turned up a few times. Its antigen is currently unknown. Profiled with immunoSEQ multiplex PCR; TCRdb holds only in-frame clones, not every one. The sample has tens of thousands of clones; 77% are singletons. This TCR came from an adult with COVID-19. The chain recombines TRBV7-3 with TRBJ2-6; no reliable D call. The specimen sequenced was memory CD4+ T cells from PBMCs, cultured in vitro. The CDR3 spells CASSLTGANVLTF. In nucleotides, the CDR3 is TGTGCCAGCAGCTTAACCGGGGCCAACGTCCTGACTTTC.